This TCR beta chain was obtained from a study of T cell responses to AZD1222 COVID-19 vaccine. General observations from the study: Unmutated variant regions reportedly attract nearly half of all spike-specific TCRs. Possibly, clonal diversity was underestimated; donors were largely white British and included more females.

TCRdb's table, derived via immunoSEQ multiplex PCR, lists solely in-frame clones and lacks some. Of roughly 120,000 clones in the sample, about 88% were seen once. This CDR3 spans 14 amino acids. CDR1 is SGDLS, CDR2 YYNGEE, per germline. The ends were cut back, 0 bases at V and 5 bases at J, with 11 bases in the middle. This clone showed up just a few times. Antigen unknown. The source was peripheral blood, collected on day 0 of AZD1222 vaccination. The rearrangement links TRBV9 to TRBJ1-2; D is ambiguous. The sequence came from an adult in good health. This CDR3 reads CASSVDAGKYGYTF. The DNA of the CDR3 is TGTGCCAGCAGCGTAGATGCCGGCAAATATGGCTACACCTTC.